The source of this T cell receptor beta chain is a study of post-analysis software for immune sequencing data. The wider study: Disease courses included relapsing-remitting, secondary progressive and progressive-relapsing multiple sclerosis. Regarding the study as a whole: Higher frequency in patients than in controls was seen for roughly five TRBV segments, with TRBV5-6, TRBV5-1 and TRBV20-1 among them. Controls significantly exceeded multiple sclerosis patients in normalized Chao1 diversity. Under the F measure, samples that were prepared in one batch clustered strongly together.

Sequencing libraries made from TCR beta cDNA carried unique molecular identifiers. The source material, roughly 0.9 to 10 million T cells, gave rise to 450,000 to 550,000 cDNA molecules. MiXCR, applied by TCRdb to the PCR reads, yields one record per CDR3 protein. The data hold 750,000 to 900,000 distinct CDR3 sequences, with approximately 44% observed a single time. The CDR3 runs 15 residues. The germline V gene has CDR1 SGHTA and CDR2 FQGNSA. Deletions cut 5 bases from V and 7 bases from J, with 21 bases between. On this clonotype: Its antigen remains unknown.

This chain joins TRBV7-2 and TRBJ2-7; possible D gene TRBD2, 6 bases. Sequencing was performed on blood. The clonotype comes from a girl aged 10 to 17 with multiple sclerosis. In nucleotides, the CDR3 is TGTGCCAGCAGCAAGCGGACTACCTCCTACAATGAGCAGTACTTC. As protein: CASSKRTTSYNEQYF.